The T cell receptor (beta chain) described here comes from a study of beta chain features in type 1 diabetes. The wider study: The number of sorted cells examined across all samples was some 99,000,000.

Expressed TCRB transcripts were sequenced because the entire RNA isolate underwent reverse transcription. Profiled with immunoSEQ multiplex PCR; TCRdb holds only in-frame clones, not every one. The sample includes roughly 370,000 clones, approximately 14% seen only once; the top ten take approximately 0.038%. CDR3 length: 15 amino acids. Trimming cost V 4 bases and J 3 bases; bases outside gene matches: 8. Germline CDR1 and CDR2: SGHRS and YFSETQ. Sequenced sample: naive CD4+ T cells from blood. J is TRBJ2-5 and V is TRBV5-1; 8 bases line up with TRBD1. The TCR sequence derives from a man aged 25 to 40 in good health. The CDR3 DNA reads TGCGCCAGCAGCCCCTCTGACAGGGGCAAAGAGACCCAGTACTTC. Protein product: CASSPSDRGKETQYF.